Listed below are T cell receptor beta chains from one sample, sequenced in a study of shared clonotypes between healthy human individuals. Clones were read by immunoSEQ multiplex PCR, and TCRdb kept only the in-frame ones, dropping some. The sample records about 2 million clones, about 95% being singletons. Specimen: naive CD8+ T cells sorted from blood. The receptors here all came from a man younger than 35 in good health. Both conserved end residues are part of each CDR3. D genes are given only for firm matches. Only some rows state a clone size, as once, few, many or a class for expanded clones.

size: .; V: TRBV9; D: .; J: TRBJ2-2; CDR3: CASSVVSGTGELFF; DNA: TGTGCCAGCAGCGTAGTATCGGGCACCGGGGAGCTGTTTTTT
size: .; V: TRBV14; D: .; J: TRBJ1-1; CDR3: CASTQIAGLNTEAFF; DNA: TGTGCCAGCACTCAAATCGCAGGCCTTAACACTGAAGCTTTCTTT
size: .; V: TRBV11-2; D: TRBD2; J: TRBJ2-1; CDR3: CASSSPWTSGSYEQFF; DNA: TGTGCCAGCAGCTCCCCCTGGACTAGCGGGAGCTATGAGCAGTTCTTC
size: .; V: TRBV9; D: .; J: TRBJ2-5; CDR3: CASSVADGKETQYF; DNA: TGTGCCAGCAGCGTAGCGGACGGTAAAGAGACCCAGTACTTC
size: .; V: TRBV30; D: .; J: TRBJ2-7; CDR3: CAWSVGQPNEQYF; DNA: TGTGCCTGGAGTGTAGGACAGCCTAACGAGCAGTACTTC
size: .; V: TRBV18; D: .; J: TRBJ2-5; CDR3: CASSPPSGRGGSTQYF; DNA: TGTGCCAGCTCACCACCGAGCGGCAGGGGTGGATCGACCCAGTACTTC
size: .; V: TRBV5-4; D: TRBD2; J: TRBJ2-1; CDR3: CASSFRLAQHNEQFF; DNA: TGTGCCAGCAGCTTTCGACTAGCACAACACAATGAGCAGTTCTTC
size: .; V: TRBV6-1; D: .; J: TRBJ1-6; CDR3: CASSEEFWGSESSYNSPLHF; DNA: TGTGCCAGCAGTGAAGAGTTTTGGGGCAGCGAGAGCTCCTATAATTCACCCCTCCACTTT
size: .; V: TRBV4-1; D: .; J: TRBJ2-1; CDR3: CASSRKSYNEQFF; DNA: TGCGCCAGCAGCCGTAAGTCCTACAATGAGCAGTTCTTC
size: .; V: TRBV27; D: .; J: TRBJ2-7; CDR3: CASSLAAGLTTYEQYF; DNA: TGTGCCAGCAGTCTTGCCGCGGGACTGACAACCTACGAGCAGTACTTC
size: .; V: TRBV18; D: TRBD1; J: TRBJ1-2; CDR3: CASLPGQGDGYTF; DNA: TGTGCCAGCTTACCGGGACAGGGGGATGGCTACACCTTC
size: .; V: TRBV10-3; D: .; J: TRBJ2-1; CDR3: CAISEPELVPLNEQFF; DNA: TGTGCCATCAGTGAGCCAGAACTAGTCCCTCTCAATGAGCAGTTCTTC
size: .; V: TRBV9; D: .; J: TRBJ1-2; CDR3: CASSVDGPVPGYTF; DNA: TGTGCCAGCAGCGTAGACGGGCCTGTCCCTGGCTACACCTTC
size: .; V: TRBV5-1; D: TRBD2; J: TRBJ2-1; CDR3: CASSATSGAYNEQFF; DNA: TGCGCCAGCAGCGCGACTAGCGGGGCCTACAATGAGCAGTTCTTC
size: .; V: TRBV28; D: .; J: TRBJ2-1; CDR3: CASSFGHGREENNEQFF; DNA: TGTGCCAGCAGTTTCGGTCATGGCAGGGAAGAAAACAATGAGCAGTTCTTC
size: few; V: TRBV29-1; D: .; J: TRBJ2-7; CDR3: CSVDTAYEQYF; DNA: TGCAGCGTTGATACAGCCTACGAGCAGTACTTC
size: .; V: TRBV29-1; D: TRBD1; J: TRBJ1-2; CDR3: CSVPQTGGLNYGYTF; DNA: TGCAGCGTGCCCCAGACAGGGGGCCTAAACTATGGCTACACCTTC
size: .; V: TRBV9; D: TRBD2; J: TRBJ2-2; CDR3: CASSVVGVEGGSTNTGELFF; DNA: TGTGCCAGCAGCGTAGTCGGCGTTGAGGGCGGGAGTACGAACACCGGGGAGCTGTTTTTT
size: .; V: TRBV5-8; D: .; J: TRBJ1-1; CDR3: CASSLVQLEAFF; DNA: TGTGCCAGCAGCTTGGTTCAGCTTGAAGCTTTCTTT
size: .; V: TRBV4-2; D: .; J: TRBJ1-2; CDR3: CASSPPPMLLTDGYTF; DNA: TGTGCCAGCAGCCCCCCGCCGATGTTATTAACAGATGGCTACACCTTC
size: .; V: TRBV7-9; D: .; J: TRBJ1-4; CDR3: CASSLDSGAINEKLFF; DNA: TGTGCCAGCAGCTTGGACTCAGGGGCGATCAATGAAAAACTGTTTTTT
size: .; V: TRBV7-9; D: TRBD1; J: TRBJ1-4; CDR3: CASSPQGAGREKLFF; DNA: TGTGCCAGCAGCCCCCAGGGGGCCGGAAGGGAAAAACTGTTTTTT
size: .; V: TRBV6-5; D: .; J: TRBJ1-6; CDR3: CASSYSTESYNSPLHF; DNA: TGTGCCAGCAGTTACTCGACGGAATCCTATAATTCACCCCTCCACTTT
size: .; V: TRBV2; D: TRBD1; J: TRBJ1-2; CDR3: CASSESVDRGYGYTF; DNA: TGTGCCAGCAGTGAATCGGTGGACAGGGGCTATGGCTACACCTTC
size: .; V: TRBV13; D: .; J: TRBJ2-7; CDR3: CASSLGKGSWEQYF; DNA: TGTGCCAGCAGCTTAGGCAAGGGTTCTTGGGAGCAGTACTTC
size: .; V: TRBV29-1; D: .; J: TRBJ2-7; CDR3: CSVVSVVSYEQYF; DNA: TGCAGCGTTGTTTCGGTTGTATCCTACGAGCAGTACTTC
size: .; V: TRBV5-1; D: .; J: TRBJ1-1; CDR3: CASSPGGSNTEAFF; DNA: TGCGCCAGCAGTCCCGGGGGATCGAACACTGAAGCTTTCTTT
size: .; V: TRBV25-1; D: .; J: TRBJ1-4; CDR3: CASSEWGSSNEKLFF; DNA: TGTGCCAGCAGTGAATGGGGCAGCAGTAATGAAAAACTGTTTTTT
size: once; V: TRBV12-5; D: .; J: TRBJ2-2; CDR3: CASGFDSTNTGELFF; DNA: TGTGCTAGTGGTTTTGACAGCACGAACACCGGGGAGCTGTTTTTT
size: .; V: TRBV4-1; D: TRBD1; J: TRBJ2-7; CDR3: CASSQAPGGQGNHEQYF; DNA: TGCGCCAGCAGCCAAGCTCCGGGGGGACAGGGTAACCACGAGCAGTACTTC
size: .; V: TRBV7-9; D: .; J: TRBJ2-3; CDR3: CASSLRADTQYF; DNA: TGTGCCAGCAGCTTAAGAGCAGATACGCAGTATTTT
size: .; V: TRBV4-3; D: .; J: TRBJ1-3; CDR3: CASSQDHGGNTIYF; DNA: TGCGCCAGCAGCCAAGATCACGGGGGAAACACCATATATTTT
size: .; V: TRBV27; D: .; J: TRBJ2-1; CDR3: CASSLSSGISYNEQFF; DNA: TGTGCCAGCAGTTTATCGTCGGGAATCTCCTACAATGAGCAGTTCTTC
size: .; V: TRBV10-1; D: .; J: TRBJ1-5; CDR3: CASSFKQRNQPQHF; DNA: TGCGCCAGCAGTTTTAAGCAGCGCAATCAGCCCCAGCATTTT
size: .; V: TRBV4-1; D: TRBD1; J: TRBJ1-2; CDR3: CASSRRDRDNYGYTF; DNA: TGCGCCAGCAGCCGCAGGGACAGGGACAACTATGGCTACACCTTC
size: .; V: TRBV6-4; D: .; J: TRBJ1-1; CDR3: CASSDAQGPAFF; DNA: TGTGCCAGCAGTGACGCTCAGGGTCCGGCTTTCTTT
size: .; V: TRBV13; D: TRBD2; J: TRBJ2-7; CDR3: CASSLEGLAGGKPYEQYF; DNA: TGTGCCAGCAGCTTAGAGGGACTAGCGGGAGGGAAACCCTACGAGCAGTACTTC
size: .; V: TRBV30; D: .; J: TRBJ2-7; CDR3: CAWRRGMLTYEQYF; DNA: TGTGCCTGGAGAAGGGGCATGCTAACGTACGAGCAGTACTTC